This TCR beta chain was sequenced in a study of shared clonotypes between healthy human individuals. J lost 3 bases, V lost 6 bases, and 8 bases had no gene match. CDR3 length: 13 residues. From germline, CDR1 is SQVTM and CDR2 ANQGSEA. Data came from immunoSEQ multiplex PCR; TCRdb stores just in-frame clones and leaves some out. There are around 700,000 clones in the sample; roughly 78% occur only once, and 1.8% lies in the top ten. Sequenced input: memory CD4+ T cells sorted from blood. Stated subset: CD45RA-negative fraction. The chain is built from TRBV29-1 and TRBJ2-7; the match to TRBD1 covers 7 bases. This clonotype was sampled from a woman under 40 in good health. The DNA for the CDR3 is TGCAGCGTCATTGGGACAGAAGTCTACGAGCAGTACTTC. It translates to CSVIGTEVYEQYF.